The source of this T cell receptor (beta chain) is a study of response to subunit inactivated influenza vaccine. Study-wide findings and caveats: With each seasonal influenza vaccination, the authors suggested, few new T cells are recruited.

TCRdb itself ran the RT-PCR reads through MiXCR, one entry per CDR3 protein. The sample lists 530,000 or so distinct CDR3 sequences; around 25% were seen once. This clonotype appeared a few times. Its specificity is not known. From germline, CDR1 is SGHAT and CDR2 FQDESV (reference sequence). V was shortened by 5 bases and J by 1 base, with 9 bases between the two germline ends. The CDR3 is 14 residues long. This chain joins TRBV11-1 and TRBJ2-4; D remains unclear. This clonotype was obtained from a man in his forties or fifties who received an inactivated influenza vaccine. The sequencing used CD4+ T cells sorted from PBMCs, collected 5 to 6 days after vaccination. CDR3 loop: CASSPLPAKNIQYF. The DNA of the CDR3 is TGTGCCAGCAGCCCCTTGCCGGCCAAAAACATTCAGTACTTC. The full variable domain, with the rest looked up from reference TRBV11-1 and TRBJ2-4, is EAEVAQSPRYKITEKSQAVAFWCDPISGHATLYWYRQILGQGPELLVQFQDESVVDDSQLPKDRFSAERLKGVDSTLKIQPAELGDSAMYLCASSPLPAKNIQYFGAGTRLSVL.